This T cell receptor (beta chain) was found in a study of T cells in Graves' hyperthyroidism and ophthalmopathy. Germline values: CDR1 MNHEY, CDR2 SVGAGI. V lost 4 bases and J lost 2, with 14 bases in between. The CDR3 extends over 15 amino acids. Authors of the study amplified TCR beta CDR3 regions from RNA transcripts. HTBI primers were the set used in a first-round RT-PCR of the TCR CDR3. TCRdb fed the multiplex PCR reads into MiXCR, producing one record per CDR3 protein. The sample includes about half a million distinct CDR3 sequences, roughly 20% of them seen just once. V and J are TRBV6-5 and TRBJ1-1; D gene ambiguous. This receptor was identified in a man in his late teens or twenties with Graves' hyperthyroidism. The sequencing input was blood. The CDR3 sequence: CASSSIRTVNTEAFF. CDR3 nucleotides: TGTGCCAGCAGTTCAATTCGGACGGTTAACACTGAAGCTTTCTTT.